These T cell receptor beta chains were read from a single sample in a study of regulatory T cells in long-lasting Graves disease. TCRdb called the multiplex PCR reads again in MiXCR, with one record for every CDR3 protein. The table has around 500,000 distinct CDR3 sequences, roughly 13% seen once. In addition, the sample was reused for a study of T cells in Graves' hyperthyroidism and ophthalmopathy.

This specimen consisted of peripheral blood mononuclear cells (PBMCs), obtained at new diagnosis, from a patient treated with antithyroid drugs. These receptor sequences come from a young man with Graves disease. The CDR3 runs from the conserved cysteine through the conserved F or W. Fields, in order: V gene, J gene, clone size, D gene, CDR3 protein, CDR3 DNA. D genes are given only for firm matches. Clone size is stated in some rows and not others, as once, few, many or a class when expanded.

TRBV9	TRBJ2-4	many	.	CASSVGSGRAKNIQYF	TGTGCCAGCAGCGTAGGGTCAGGCCGAGCCAAAAACATTCAGTACTTC
TRBV5-4	TRBJ2-1	.	.	CASSDGPLPGYNEQFF	TGTGCCAGCAGCGACGGCCCCCTTCCGGGCTACAATGAGCAGTTCTTC
TRBV10-3	TRBJ1-2	many	TRBD1	CAISDQTRDRDGYTF	TGTGCCATCAGTGATCAGACCCGGGACAGGGACGGCTACACCTTC
TRBV10-3	TRBJ1-2	many	TRBD1	CAIRTGGTGGYTF	TGTGCCATCAGAACTGGAGGGACAGGGGGCTACACCTTC
TRBV7-9	TRBJ2-2	few	.	CASSASEWTGELFF	TGTGCCAGCAGTGCAAGCGAATGGACCGGGGAGCTGTTTTTT
TRBV7-8	TRBJ2-1	many	.	CASSLVANPSYNEQFF	TGTGCCAGCAGCTTAGTGGCTAACCCTTCCTACAATGAGCAGTTCTTC
TRBV19	TRBJ2-5	.	TRBD2	CASTSGTGTAGGETQYF	TGTGCCAGTACCTCCGGGACTGGCACCGCGGGGGGGGAGACCCAGTACTTC
TRBV30	TRBJ2-7	few	.	CAWSVPVGREVQYF	TGTGCCTGGAGTGTACCGGTGGGGCGAGAGGTGCAGTACTTC
TRBV10-3	TRBJ1-2	.	TRBD1	CAITGGTNYGYTF	TGTGCCATCACAGGGGGCACTAACTATGGCTACACCTTC
TRBV19	TRBJ2-3	few	.	CASSKEGRPGETMGF	TGTGCCAGTAGTAAGGAGGGGAGGCCGGGAGAGACGATGGGATTT
TRBV24-1	TRBJ2-5	medium-sized	.	CATSDSIGTQYF	TGTGCCACCAGTGATTCTATTGGGACCCAGTACTTC
TRBV7-2	TRBJ2-5	many	TRBD1	CASSLGQGVRETQYF	TGTGCCAGCAGCTTAGGGCAGGGGGTACGTGAGACCCAGTACTTC
TRBV29-1	TRBJ2-1	few	.	CSVFEVRNEQFF	TGCAGCGTTTTTGAGGTACGCAATGAGCAGTTCTTC
TRBV20-1	TRBJ2-3	.	.	CSAGRGSTDTQYF	TGCAGTGCGGGTCGGGGTAGCACAGATACGCAGTATTTT
TRBV5-6	TRBJ2-2	.	.	CASTRRTDNTGELFF	TGTGCCAGCACCCGACGGACAGACAACACCGGGGAGCTGTTTTTT
TRBV5-1	TRBJ1-1	many	.	CASSLDAGSTEAFF	TGCGCCAGCAGCTTGGACGCGGGCAGCACTGAAGCTTTCTTT
TRBV7-9	TRBJ2-2	.	TRBD1	CASSLKGGWGQAKSGELFF	TGTGCCAGCAGCTTAAAGGGCGGTTGGGGACAGGCTAAATCCGGGGAGCTGTTTTTT
TRBV5-1	TRBJ2-1	many	TRBD2	CASSDGTSGRRGAYNEQFF	TGCGCCAGCTCCGACGGGACTAGCGGGAGAAGAGGGGCCTACAATGAGCAGTTCTTC
TRBV9	TRBJ1-1	many	.	CASSHNPGFEAFF	TGTGCCAGCAGCCACAACCCGGGGTTTGAAGCTTTCTTT
TRBV6-2/TRBV6-3	TRBJ2-1	many	.	CAGGSAHNEQFF	TGTGCCGGGGGTTCTGCCCACAATGAGCAGTTCTTC
TRBV30	TRBJ2-5	many	TRBD2	CAWSLRGTSEETQYF	TGTGCCTGGTCCCTAAGGGGGACTAGCGAAGAGACCCAGTACTTC
TRBV3-1	TRBJ2-1	few	TRBD2	CASSQALGGRYYNEQFF	TGTGCCAGCAGTCAAGCCCTTGGCGGGAGATATTACAATGAGCAGTTCTTC
TRBV12-3/TRBV12-4	TRBJ2-1	many	.	CASTLGDTSNRYEQFF	TGTGCCAGCACTCTCGGGGATACTAGCAACCGGTATGAGCAGTTCTTC
TRBV2	TRBJ2-1	many	TRBD2	CASSEFGGTGGNEQFF	TGTGCCAGCAGTGAATTTGGCGGAACGGGGGGCAATGAGCAGTTCTTC
TRBV5-5	TRBJ2-3	many	TRBD2	CASSLGPAGLAGEDTQYF	TGTGCCAGCAGCTTGGGGCCTGCGGGACTAGCGGGAGAAGATACGCAGTATTTT
TRBV12-5	TRBJ1-5	many	.	CASGLTIRDDGRIDNQPQHF	TGTGCTAGTGGTTTGACCATCCGGGACGACGGACGGATAGACAATCAGCCCCAGCATTTT
TRBV10-3	TRBJ2-1	few	TRBD2	CAISRLGEGLHEQFF	TGTGCCATCAGTCGCCTGGGGGAGGGCCTCCATGAGCAGTTCTTC
TRBV27	TRBJ2-1	many	.	CASSLGGDGNEQFF	TGTGCCAGCAGTTTAGGCGGTGATGGGAATGAGCAGTTCTTC
TRBV20-1	TRBJ2-3	many	TRBD2	CSANPAGVADTQYF	TGCAGTGCTAATCCAGCGGGAGTAGCAGATACGCAGTATTTT
TRBV5-1	TRBJ2-7	many	.	CASSLASGVGYEQYF	TGCGCCAGCAGCTTGGCCTCAGGGGTAGGCTACGAGCAGTACTTC
TRBV12-3/TRBV12-4	TRBJ2-3	few	.	CASSSLGRPDTQYF	TGTGCCAGCAGTTCCCTAGGGAGGCCAGATACGCAGTATTTT
TRBV20-1	TRBJ1-5	many	TRBD1	CSAGDSQRPQHF	TGCAGTGCCGGGGACAGTCAACGGCCCCAGCATTTT
TRBV12-3/TRBV12-4	TRBJ2-1	many	TRBD2	CASTRLAGGEQFF	TGTGCCAGCACCAGACTAGCGGGAGGGGAGCAGTTCTTC
TRBV30	TRBJ2-5	.	TRBD1	CAWTREGQGLWETQYF	TGTGCCTGGACCCGAGAGGGACAGGGTCTGTGGGAGACCCAGTACTTC
TRBV10-3	TRBJ1-1	many	TRBD1	CAISESKTGEAFF	TGTGCCATCAGTGAGTCGAAGACAGGGGAAGCTTTCTTT
TRBV5-1	TRBJ2-5	.	.	CASSLRVKETQYF	TGCGCCAGCAGCTTGAGGGTGAAAGAGACCCAGTACTTC